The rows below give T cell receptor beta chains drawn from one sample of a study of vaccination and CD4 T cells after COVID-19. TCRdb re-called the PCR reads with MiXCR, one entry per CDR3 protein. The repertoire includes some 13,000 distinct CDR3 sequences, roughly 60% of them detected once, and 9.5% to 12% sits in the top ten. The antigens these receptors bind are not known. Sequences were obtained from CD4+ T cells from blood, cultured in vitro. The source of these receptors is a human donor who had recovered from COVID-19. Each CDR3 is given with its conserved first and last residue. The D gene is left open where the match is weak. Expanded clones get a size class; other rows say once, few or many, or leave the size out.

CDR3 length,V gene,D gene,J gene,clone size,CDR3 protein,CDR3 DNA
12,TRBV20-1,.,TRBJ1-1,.,CSASTHTTEAFF,TGCAGTGCTAGTACCCATACCACTGAAGCTTTCTTT
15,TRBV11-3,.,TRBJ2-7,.,CASSLDHGGSYEQYF,TGTGCCAGCAGCTTAGATCATGGCGGTTCCTACGAGCAGTACTTC
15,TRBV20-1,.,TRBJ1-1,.,CSARAPVGGGTEAFF,TGCAGTGCTAGAGCCCCGGTGGGCGGGGGGACTGAAGCTTTCTTT
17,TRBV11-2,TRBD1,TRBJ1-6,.,CASSRLTGGFDNSPLHF,TGTGCCAGCAGCAGGTTGACAGGGGGCTTTGATAATTCACCCCTCCACTTT
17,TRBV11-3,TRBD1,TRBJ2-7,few,CASSPARWDRGSYEQYF,TGTGCCAGCAGCCCAGCCCGCTGGGACAGGGGATCCTACGAGCAGTACTTC
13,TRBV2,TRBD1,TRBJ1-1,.,CAGNRGGYTEAFF,TGTGCCGGAAACAGGGGGGGATACACTGAAGCTTTCTTT
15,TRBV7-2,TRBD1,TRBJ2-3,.,CASSLRQGGTDTQYF,TGTGCCAGCAGCTTAAGACAGGGGGGCACAGATACGCAGTATTTT
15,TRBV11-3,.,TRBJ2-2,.,CASSSEGPSTGELFF,TGTGCCAGCAGCTCGGAGGGTCCCAGCACCGGGGAGCTGTTTTTT
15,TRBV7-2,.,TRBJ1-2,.,CASSLAGSDTGGYTF,TGTGCCAGCAGCTTAGCAGGGTCGGACACCGGCGGCTACACCTTC
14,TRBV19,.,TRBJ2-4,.,CASSNLGAENIQYF,TGTGCCAGTAGTAATCTGGGGGCGGAAAACATTCAGTACTTC